The clone carrying this T cell receptor beta chain was observed at least ten times. The data derive from a study of spatial heterogeneity in lung cancer. TCRdb fed the 5' RACE reads into MiXCR, producing one record per CDR3 protein. Among some 83,000 distinct CDR3 sequences listed, 15% to 25% were seen once. The germline V gene encodes CDR1 MNHNS and CDR2 SASEGT. V lost 4 bases, J lost 4 bases, and 13 bases lay in between. This CDR3 contains 14 residues. The time point denotes: sample taken at primary tumor resection. Tumor, nontumor lung or frozen PBMC supplied whole RNA, sequenced without sorting. The chain uses TRBV6-1 and TRBJ1-1; D not resolved. The sequences come from PBMCs, collected at surgery. The TCR comes from a male donor with early-stage non-small cell lung cancer. CDR3 DNA: TGTGCCAGCAGTGCCCGTCTGGGCGTCACTGAAGCTTTCTTT. It yields the protein CASSARLGVTEAFF.